This T cell receptor (beta chain) was captured by sequencing in a study of molecular identifiers for immune sequencing clone quantification. Study-wide background: Across replicate runs, RNA obtained from around 20,000 or 100,000 naive CD8 cells was divided into five, with four undergoing sequencing.

Germline CDR1 reads SGHTA; CDR2 reads FQGNSA. CDR3 length equals 14 residues. V dropped 1 base and J dropped 11 bases, with 14 bases sitting between them. TCRdb re-called the PCR reads through MiXCR, storing one row per CDR3 protein. The table records 35,000 to 45,000 distinct CDR3 sequences, around 20% of them present only once. The authors sorted naive CD8 T cells as CD8+CD4-CCR7+CD45RA+. Concerning this clonotype: A clone one base away is much larger, so this may be a read error. Here the CDR3 omits its conserved ending phenylalanine or tryptophan, so a read error is the likely source.

V and J are TRBV7-2 and TRBJ1-4; D is possibly TRBD1 (5 bases). The sequencing input was naive CD8+ T cells from blood, with Jurkat cell RNA spiked in. Subset of the sample: FACS-sorted CD8+CD4-CCR7+CD45RA+ naive T cells. This receptor was taken from a human donor in good health. Some libraries in this study had Jurkat cell RNA spiked in. This CDR3 is CASSLGTPFRKLFL. The CDR3 nucleotides read TGTGCCAGCAGCTTAGGGACACCCTTTCGGAAACTGTTTCTT.